The 22 T cell receptor beta chains below were found in one sample sequenced in a study of CD8+ T cells in alopecia areata. Extracted from the samples, RNA was reverse transcribed into cDNA to serve as the sequencing template. Libraries were prepared by immunoSEQ multiplex PCR; TCRdb keeps only in-frame clonotypes and omits some of them. Of approximately 120,000 clones in the sample, around 60% are singletons; the top ten hold under 7.5%. The treatment: oral pan-JAK inhibitor, 5-10 mg twice daily. The specimen was CD4+ T cells sorted from blood, collected at week 4, from a patient treated with tofacitinib. The receptors derive from a human donor with alopecia areata.

The CDR3 here is CASSIVQNQPQHF. The CDR3 DNA is TGTGCCAGTAGTATCGTCCAGAATCAGCCCCAGCATTTT. This chain uses TRBV19 with TRBJ1-5; no definite D call. Germline-derived CDR1 and CDR2 are LNHDA and SQIVND (reference sequence). This CDR3 contains 13 residues. V dropped 3 bases and J dropped 4 bases, with 7 bases sitting between them.

The genes are TRBV6-5 and TRBJ2-7, with 9 bases aligning to TRBD2. The germline V gene has CDR1 MNHEY and CDR2 SVGAGI. This CDR3 is built from 15 residues. The trim removed 1 base at V and 5 bases at J, leaving 6 bases unmatched. Written as DNA, the CDR3 is TGTGCCAGCAGTTACTTTGGACTAGCGTCAAACGAGCAGTACTTC. Its protein product is CASSYFGLASNEQYF.

This clone came up once. V gene TRBV6-6 combines with J gene TRBJ1-1; D is ambiguous. The CDR3 loop spans 15 amino acids. CDR1 is MNHNY and CDR2 is SVGAGI in the germline V gene (reference sequence). The V and J ends lost 5 bases and 3 bases respectively, with 16 bases between them. The CDR3 DNA follows: TGTGCCAGCAGTAATGGCGGGTCGCGGGACACTGAAGCTTTCTTT. Translating gives CASSNGGSRDTEAFF.

This chain connects TRBV9 to TRBJ2-5; D might be TRBD1 (6 bases). Between the trimmed V and J ends, which lost 3 bases and 5 bases, there was a span of 17 bases. The CDR3 is 15 amino acids. Germline V gives CDR1 SGDLS, CDR2 YYNGEE. As DNA, the CDR3 is TGTGCCAGCAGCGCCAATACAGGGTTGGGGGAGACCCAGTACTTC. This sequence encodes CASSANTGLGETQYF.

The V and J genes are TRBV4-3 and TRBJ2-7; D is uncertain. CDR3 size: 14 residues. CDR1 LGHNA and CDR2 YSLEER come from the germline V gene. V was shortened by 0 bases and J by 5 bases, with 11 bases between the two germline ends. The CDR3 nucleotides are TGCGCCAGCAGCCAAGATAAGGGCGGTCACGAGCAGTACTTC. It codes for CASSQDKGGHEQYF.

The V gene is TRBV5-4, the J gene TRBJ2-3; possible D gene TRBD2, 6 bases. V lost 4 bases and J lost 4, with 19 bases in between. Germline V gives CDR1 SGHNT, CDR2 YYREEE (reference sequence). This CDR3 has 16 amino acids. CDR3 amino acids: CASSPGWGLGADTQYF. In nucleotides, the CDR3 is TGTGCCAGCAGCCCTGGCTGGGGACTTGGCGCAGATACGCAGTATTTT.

This rearrangement joins TRBV30 to TRBJ2-1; possibly TRBD2 for D (5 bases). Germline V gives CDR1 GTSNPN, CDR2 SVGIG (reference sequence). The germline V and J ends were trimmed by 0 bases and 7 bases, with 7 bases remaining between them. The CDR3 runs to 12 residues. The CDR3 DNA follows: TGTGCCTGGAGTGTACTAGGGAATGAGCAGTTCTTC. Translation: CAWSVLGNEQFF.

The gene calls are TRBV7-9 and TRBJ1-2; perhaps TRBD1 as D (5 bases). CDR1 and CDR2 (germline): SEHNR, FQNEAQ (reference sequence). The CDR3 has 12 amino acids. The ends were cut back, 4 bases at V and 7 bases at J, with 10 bases in the middle. The CDR3 loop reads CASSSGTFGYTF. In nucleotides, the CDR3 is TGTGCCAGCAGCTCCGGGACCTTTGGCTACACCTTC.

This chain links TRBV5-6 with TRBJ1-3; no reliable D call. Germline CDR1 and CDR2: SGHDT and YYEEEE. V gave up 0 bases and J gave up 11 bases, with 9 bases separating them. The CDR3 has 12 residues. The DNA for the CDR3 is TGTGCCAGCAGCTTGGAGGTTCCCGCCATATATTTT. Its protein product is CASSLEVPAIYF. Based on the CDR3 plus reference TRBV5-6 and TRBJ1-3, the full variable domain is DAGVTQSPTHLIKTRGQQVTLRCSPKSGHDTVSWYQQALGQGPQFIFQYYEEEERQRGNFPDRFSGHQFPNYSSELNVNALLLGDSALYLCASSLEVPAIYFGEGSWLTVV.

The V and J genes are TRBV6-5 and TRBJ2-1, with TRBD2 identical over 7 bases. The CDR3 totals 13 residues. The V segment lost 6 bases and the J segment 2 bases; nucleotides outside the gene matches: 1. Germline CDR1 MNHEY, CDR2 SVGAGI. Here the CDR3 DNA reads TGTGCCAGCAGACGGGGGGCCTACAATGAGCAGTTCTTC. The encoded protein is CASRRGAYNEQFF.

The CDR3 bases are TGCAGTCTGCTAACAAACTATGGCTACACCTTC. Protein product: CSLLTNYGYTF. The rearrangement uses TRBV29-1 and TRBJ1-2; D gene uncertain. From germline, CDR1 is SQVTM and CDR2 ANQGSEA. The CDR3 contains 11 residues. The full variable domain, in which reference TRBV29-1 and TRBJ1-2 provide the parts outside the CDR3, is SAVISQKPSRDICQRGTSLTIQCQVDSQVTMMFWYRQQPGQSLTLIATANQGSEATYESGFVIDKFPISRPNLTFSTLTVSNMSPEDSSIYLCSLLTNYGYTFGSGTRLTVV.

This clone was detected only a few times. The V gene is TRBV29-1, the J gene TRBJ2-5; D remains unclear. The germline gives CDR1 SQVTM, CDR2 ANQGSEA. This CDR3 region has 12 residues. V lost 4 bases, J lost 0 bases, and 6 bases lay in between. As DNA, the CDR3 is TGCAGCGTTGCTACGCACCAAGAGACCCAGTACTTC. Residues: CSVATHQETQYF.

The rearrangement links TRBV4-1 to TRBJ1-1; unclear D gene. This CDR3 comprises 16 residues. V was cut by 2 bases and J by 2 bases, with 15 bases left in between. Per germline, CDR1 MGHRA and CDR2 YSYEKL. CDR3 sequence reads: CASSQTAGTANTEAFF. In DNA, the CDR3 is TGCGCCAGCAGCCAAACAGCGGGAACAGCCAACACTGAAGCTTTCTTT.

The rearrangement links TRBV15 to TRBJ1-2, with D possibly being TRBD1 (6 bases). V lost 8 bases to trimming and J lost 3 bases, with 16 bases between them. The CDR3 has 14 amino acids. CDR1 is LNHNV and CDR2 is YYDKDF in the germline V gene (reference sequence). The CDR3 here is CATGETGRYYGYTF. In DNA form, the CDR3 reads TGTGCCACCGGGGAGACAGGAAGGTACTATGGCTACACCTTC.

J is TRBJ2-5 and V is TRBV5-1; D remains unclear. The CDR3 is 11 residues long. CDR1 is SGHRS, CDR2 YFSETQ, per germline. The V end was cut by 7 bases, the J end by 5 bases, with 9 bases between. The CDR3 sequence: CASLVGETQYF. The CDR3 bases are TGCGCCAGCTTGGTCGGGGAGACCCAGTACTTC.

This clone was seen a few times. J is TRBJ2-2 and V is TRBV7-8, with a tentative D call TRBD1 (6 bases). V shed 1 base and J shed 4 bases, with 16 bases lying between them. The length of the CDR3 is 17 residues. Germline CDR1 SGHVS, CDR2 FQNEAQ. The CDR3 DNA reads as TGTGCCAGCAGCTTAGTAGTTGGGGGCGCAAGCACCGGGGAGCTGTTTTTT. This encodes CASSLVVGGASTGELFF.

J is TRBJ1-5 and V is TRBV7-9; perhaps TRBD1 as D (6 bases). Between the trimmed V and J ends, which lost 2 bases and 5 bases, there was a span of 7 bases. The length of the CDR3 is 13 residues. Per germline, CDR1 SEHNR and CDR2 FQNEAQ (reference sequence). Here the CDR3 reads CASSLPGDQPQHF. The CDR3 DNA reads as TGTGCCAGCAGCTTACCAGGGGATCAGCCCCAGCATTTT. Based on the CDR3 plus reference TRBV7-9 and TRBJ1-5, the full variable domain is DTGVSQNPRHKITKRGQNVTFRCDPISEHNRLYWYRQTLGQGPEFLTYFQNEAQLEKSRLLSDRFSAERPKGSFSTLEIQRTEQGDSAMYLCASSLPGDQPQHFGDGTRLSIL.

The genes are TRBV2 and TRBJ1-5; TRBD1 is a possible D gene (6 bases). The germline V gene encodes CDR1 SNHLY and CDR2 FYNNEI. There are 16 residues in the CDR3. Trimming left V 4 bases short and J 2 bases short, with 15 bases between. The CDR3 protein is CASSVARGGGNQPQHF. The CDR3 coding sequence is TGTGCCAGCAGTGTCGCCAGGGGAGGAGGCAATCAGCCCCAGCATTTT.

The chain recombines TRBV27 with TRBJ2-3; D uncertain. V was clipped by 5 bases and J by 3 bases, with 12 bases between them. The CDR3 sequence is 14 residues long. The germline V gene encodes CDR1 MNHEY and CDR2 SMNVEV (reference sequence). CDR3 residues: CASSPRLRTDTQYF. The CDR3 region has the DNA TGTGCCAGCAGTCCCCGTCTCCGAACAGATACGCAGTATTTT.

V is TRBV10-3 and J is TRBJ2-7; tentative D call: TRBD2 (7 bases). Germline V gene sequence: CDR1 ENHRY, CDR2 SYGVKD. The CDR3 totals 11 residues. With 10 bases removed from V and 6 bases from J, the gap between germline ends came to 13 bases. CDR3 coding DNA: TGTGCCACCACGAGGGGGGGCGAGCAGTACTTC. It specifies CATTRGGEQYF.

The rearrangement joins TRBV5-6 to TRBJ2-5; the match to TRBD2 covers 8 bases. Looked up from germline, CDR1 is SGHDT and CDR2 is YYEEEE. V was clipped by 9 bases and J by 3 bases; unmatched bases: 16. The CDR3 is 16 amino acids. CDR3 sequence: CATEPRGGLSEETQYF. The CDR3 bases are TGTGCCACCGAACCTCGGGGGGGCCTTTCTGAAGAGACCCAGTACTTC.

With regard to this clone: Other DNA sequences within the sample encode an identical CDR3. This rearrangement joins TRBV5-4 to TRBJ2-1; D not resolved. The CDR3 is 11 amino acids. V lost 4 bases, J lost 3 bases, and 2 bases lay in between. The germline V gene encodes CDR1 SGHNT and CDR2 YYREEE (reference sequence). Here the CDR3 DNA reads TGTGCCAGCAGCAGCTACAATGAGCAGTTCTTC. Translation: CASSSYNEQFF.